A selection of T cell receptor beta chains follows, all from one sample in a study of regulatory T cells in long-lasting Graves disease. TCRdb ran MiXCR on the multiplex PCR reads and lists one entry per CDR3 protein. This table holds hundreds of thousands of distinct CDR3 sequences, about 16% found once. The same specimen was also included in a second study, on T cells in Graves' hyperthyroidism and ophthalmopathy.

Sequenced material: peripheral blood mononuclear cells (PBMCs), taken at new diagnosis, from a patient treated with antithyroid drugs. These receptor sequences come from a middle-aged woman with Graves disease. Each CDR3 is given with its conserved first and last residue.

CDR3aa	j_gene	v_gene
CASSGSGGQGSYGYTF	TRBJ1-2	TRBV25-1
CATLSGREQFF	TRBJ2-1	TRBV10-3
CASGFDSGGADTQYF	TRBJ2-3	TRBV5-4
CASSFPARTGEDYEQYF	TRBJ2-7	TRBV12-3/TRBV12-4
CASSISGTGVGQPQHF	TRBJ1-5	TRBV19
CASSYRPPTEAFF	TRBJ1-1	TRBV6-5
CASSIRDRNYNEQFF	TRBJ2-1	TRBV19
CASSELTVSRTEAFF	NA	TRBV2
CASSLDRGLATEAFF	TRBJ1-1	TRBV11-2
CASSPGGWAGRRSDTQYF	TRBJ2-3	TRBV3-1
CASSFPAGINYGYTF	TRBJ1-2	TRBV28
CASSLLQGRGGYGYTF	TRBJ1-2	TRBV5-1
CASSLRSGETDTQYF	TRBJ2-3	TRBV7-9
CSAALNEGYNEQFF	TRBJ2-1	TRBV20-1
CAWSLAGGSTNEQYF	TRBJ2-7	TRBV30
CAGSQDRYGYTF	TRBJ1-2	TRBV14
CASSQGGWVEAFF	TRBJ1-1	TRBV3-1
CASSRTGKAEQYF	TRBJ2-7	TRBV6-1
CASSLRSGPSYEQYF	TRBJ2-7	TRBV27
CASRMGNEQYF	TRBJ2-7	TRBV19
CAITGILGNTIYF	TRBJ1-3	TRBV10-3
CAISKTGGAGSEAFF	TRBJ1-1	TRBV10-3
CASRAGTGRQGNTIYF	TRBJ1-3	TRBV2
CASSEIPGPGGTEAFF	TRBJ1-1	TRBV10-1
CASSLGPGGLLANEKLFF	TRBJ1-4	TRBV13
CASSYTNQETQYF	TRBJ2-5	TRBV13
CASSFGAGSSDTQYF	TRBJ2-3	TRBV5-1
CASSQGTLGYEQFF	TRBJ2-1	TRBV11-2
CAWSLWDGYTF	TRBJ1-2	TRBV30
CASSSQEETQYF	TRBJ2-5	TRBV6-2/TRBV6-3
CATSRRDRLDTEAFF	TRBJ1-1	TRBV15
CASSPGGYNEQFF	TRBJ2-1	TRBV6-1
CSARDEEWGQGGDEQYF	TRBJ2-7	TRBV20-1
CSAIDGGATEAFF	TRBJ1-1	TRBV20-1
CASSHRDSGTEAFF	TRBJ1-1	TRBV12-3/TRBV12-4
CASSMAGNQPQHF	TRBJ1-5	TRBV19
CATVYSGANVLTF	TRBJ2-6	TRBV15
CASSYGPGGNEQYF	TRBJ2-7	TRBV6-2/TRBV6-3
CASSLGGSYTGELFF	TRBJ2-2	TRBV11-2
CASSQTPSRSNEQFF	TRBJ2-1	TRBV3-1
CASWEGGETQYF	TRBJ2-5	TRBV30
CASSIGPQDRSGELFF	TRBJ2-2	TRBV19
CASSQEVQGPWETQYF	TRBJ2-5	TRBV4-2
CASRVEQARHEQYF	TRBJ2-7	TRBV2
CASGLVLGTLQYEQYF	TRBJ2-7	TRBV12-5
CASSYTLAGYEQYF	TRBJ2-7	TRBV6-2/TRBV6-3
CASSLYTGHLHGYTF	TRBJ1-2	TRBV27
CASSLPGTGNNEQFF	TRBJ2-1	TRBV7-8
CASRVGGSEAFF	TRBJ1-1	TRBV19
CSARDSSGGPGNEQFF	TRBJ2-1	TRBV20-1
CASSDTGWDYGYTF	TRBJ1-2	TRBV28
CASSDGNNQETQYF	TRBJ2-5	TRBV2
CASSGDSDYGYTF	TRBJ1-2	TRBV14
CASTTSGVAADTQYF	TRBJ2-3	TRBV12-3/TRBV12-4
CASTGFVNTEAFF	TRBJ1-1	TRBV10-2